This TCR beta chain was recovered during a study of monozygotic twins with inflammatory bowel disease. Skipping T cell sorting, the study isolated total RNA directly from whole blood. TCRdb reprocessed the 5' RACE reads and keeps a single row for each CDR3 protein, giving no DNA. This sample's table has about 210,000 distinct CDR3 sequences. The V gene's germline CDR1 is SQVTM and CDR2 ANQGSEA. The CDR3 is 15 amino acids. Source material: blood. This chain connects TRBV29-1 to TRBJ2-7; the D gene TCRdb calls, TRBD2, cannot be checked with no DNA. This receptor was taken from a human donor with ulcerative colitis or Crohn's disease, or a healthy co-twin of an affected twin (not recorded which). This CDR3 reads CSVAPTQQSDYEQYF.